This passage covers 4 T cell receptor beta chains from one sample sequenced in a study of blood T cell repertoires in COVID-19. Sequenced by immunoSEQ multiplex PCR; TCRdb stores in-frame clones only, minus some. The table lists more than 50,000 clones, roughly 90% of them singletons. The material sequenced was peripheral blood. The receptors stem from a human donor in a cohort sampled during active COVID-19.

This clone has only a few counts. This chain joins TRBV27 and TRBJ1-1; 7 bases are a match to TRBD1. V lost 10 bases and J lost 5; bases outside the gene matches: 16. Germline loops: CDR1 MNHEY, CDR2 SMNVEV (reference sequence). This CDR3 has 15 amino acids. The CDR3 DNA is TGTGCCACCATCGACCGGGGCAGGGGGAAGACTGAAGCTTTCTTT. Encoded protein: CATIDRGRGKTEAFF.

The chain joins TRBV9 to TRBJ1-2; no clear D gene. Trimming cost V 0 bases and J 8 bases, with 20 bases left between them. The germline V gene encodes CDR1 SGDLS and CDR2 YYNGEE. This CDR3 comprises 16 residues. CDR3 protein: CASSVGSAGSVGGYTF. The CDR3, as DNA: TGTGCCAGCAGCGTAGGTTCGGCGGGGTCCGTTGGCGGCTACACCTTC.

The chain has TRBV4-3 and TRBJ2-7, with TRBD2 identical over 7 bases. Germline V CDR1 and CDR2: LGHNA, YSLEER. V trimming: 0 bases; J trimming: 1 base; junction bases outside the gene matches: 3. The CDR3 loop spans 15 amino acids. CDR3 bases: TGCGCCAGCAGCCAAGACCCGGGGGGATCCTACGAGCAGTACTTC. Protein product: CASSQDPGGSYEQYF.

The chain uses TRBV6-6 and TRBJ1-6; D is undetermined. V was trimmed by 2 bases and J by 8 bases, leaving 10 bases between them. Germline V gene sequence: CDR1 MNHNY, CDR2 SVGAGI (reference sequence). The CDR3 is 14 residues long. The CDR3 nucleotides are TGTGCCAGCAGTTACGGCAGTCTTTATTCACCCCTCCACTTT. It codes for CASSYGSLYSPLHF.